Each of the 17 T cell receptor beta chains below was sequenced from the same sample in a study of cytomegalovirus exposure and HLA in healthy donors. PCR involved 60 Vbeta and 13 Jbeta primers. This table comes from immunoSEQ multiplex PCR, and its TCRdb copy is limited to in-frame clones, with some not included. Its clone listing holds about 25,000 clones. The sequenced material came from PBMCs. Receptors were obtained from a male donor in good health and CMV-seropositive.

V gene TRBV6-5 combines with J gene TRBJ1-2; D gene uncertain. The V and J ends lost 2 bases and 4 bases respectively, with 8 bases between them. The CDR3 length is 13 residues. Germline loops: CDR1 MNHEY, CDR2 SVGAGI. Here the CDR3 DNA reads TGTGCCAGCAGTTACGGTCAGTCCTATGGCTACACCTTC. Translating it yields CASSYGQSYGYTF.

The V call is TRBV5-1, the J call TRBJ1-6, with D hard to call. Trimming pared 0 bases from V and 8 bases from J, leaving 9 bases between. The CDR3 is made up of 14 amino acids. Germline V CDR1 and CDR2: SGHRS, YFSETQ. CDR3 protein: CASSLEQNHSPLHF. CDR3 nucleotide sequence: TGCGCCAGCAGCTTGGAACAGAATCATTCACCCCTCCACTTT.

This chain connects TRBV19 to TRBJ2-1; the D gene is possibly TRBD2 (6 bases). The germline V gene encodes CDR1 LNHDA and CDR2 SQIVND (reference sequence). V was clipped by 9 bases and J by 4 bases, with 13 bases between them. There are 13 residues in the CDR3. CDR3: CASSGTLYNEQFF. The DNA for the CDR3 is TGTGCCAGCTCCGGGACTCTGTACAATGAGCAGTTCTTC.

Details on this clone: The junction departs from the called germline gene at one end, perhaps through a read error. The V call is TRBV5-1, the J call TRBJ2-3; tentatively, D is TRBD1 (6 bases). CDR1 is SGHRS, CDR2 YFSETQ, per germline. The CDR3 has 15 amino acids. This chain's CDR3 is CASSSGVGDTDKQYF. DNA for the CDR3: TGCGCCAGCAGCTCGGGCGTCGGGGACACAGATAAGCAGTATTTT.

This chain uses TRBV6-5 with TRBJ2-5; D uncertain. Trimming removed 7 bases at V and 5 bases at J, with 11 bases between. Germline CDR1 and CDR2: MNHEY and SVGAGI. The CDR3 has 12 amino acids. CDR3 coding DNA: TGTGCCAGCACTTCTACGGGTGAGACCCAGTACTTC. Residues: CASTSTGETQYF.

Concerning this clone itself: Distinct nucleotide sequences in the sample also encode this CDR3. This sequence joins TRBV18 and TRBJ1-1, with D hard to call. The CDR3 has 14 amino acids. Trimming shortened V by 2 bases and J by 1 base, and 8 bases separated the two germline ends. Looked up from germline, CDR1 is KGHSH and CDR2 is LQKENI. The CDR3 DNA sequence: TGTGCCAGCTCACCAAGAGGGCCGAACACTGAAGCTTTCTTT. The encoded protein is CASSPRGPNTEAFF.

The V gene is TRBV29-1, the J gene TRBJ2-3, with 7 bases that match TRBD1. This CDR3 contains 16 residues. CDR1 and CDR2 from the germline V gene are SQVTM and ANQGSEA. J lost 0 bases, V lost 8 bases, and 14 bases had no gene match. The CDR3 bases are TGCAGCCTTTCAGGGACAGCCCATTACAGCACAGATACGCAGTATTTT. Residues: CSLSGTAHYSTDTQYF.

J is TRBJ2-7 and V is TRBV28; D perhaps matches TRBD2 (6 bases). Trimming took off 7 bases at V and 6 bases at J, with 25 bases between the two ends. The CDR3 length is 16 residues. Looked up from germline, CDR1 is MDHEN and CDR2 is SYDVKM. CDR3 region: CASIQRRGKVPSEQYF. Written as DNA, the CDR3 is TGTGCCAGCATCCAACGGAGGGGAAAAGTCCCCTCCGAGCAGTACTTC.

The rearrangement links TRBV5-6 to TRBJ2-7; TRBD2 aligns across 9 bases. V was pared by 3 bases and J by 4 bases, with 5 bases of the junction left unmatched. Germline loops: CDR1 SGHDT, CDR2 YYEEEE. This CDR3 is 14 amino acids long. CDR3 in DNA: TGTGCCAGCAGCTCAACTAGCGGGTCATACGAGCAGTACTTC. Amino acids: CASSSTSGSYEQYF.

The V and J genes are TRBV7-3 and TRBJ2-7, with 8 positions matching TRBD1. The CDR3 is made up of 13 amino acids. Germline trimming cut 5 bases from V and 6 bases from J; bases unmatched to any gene: 6. Germline-derived CDR1 and CDR2 are SGHTA and FQGTGA. The CDR3 DNA sequence: TGTGCCAGCAGCCCGGGACAGGAAGGCGAGCAGTACTTC. Translating gives CASSPGQEGEQYF.

The V call is TRBV18, the J call TRBJ1-1, with TRBD1 matching over 7 bases. The CDR3 totals 15 residues. Losses at the gene ends were 0 bases for V and 0 bases for J; bases not matched to a gene: 1. Germline V gives CDR1 KGHSH, CDR2 LQKENI. CDR3 sequence reads: CASSPPGQMNTEAFF. CDR3 coding DNA: TGTGCCAGCTCACCACCGGGACAGATGAACACTGAAGCTTTCTTT.

The V call is TRBV6-5, the J call TRBJ2-2; perhaps TRBD1 as D (6 bases). Germline assignment: CDR1 MNHEY and CDR2 SVGAGI. This CDR3 is built from 13 residues. V lost 4 bases and J lost 5, with 8 bases in between. The CDR3 is CASSLQGTGELFF. The CDR3 bases are TGTGCCAGCAGTTTACAGGGAACCGGGGAGCTGTTTTTT.

This clone ranks as medium-sized in terms of frequency. V is TRBV5-4 and J is TRBJ2-2; a possible D gene is TRBD1 (6 bases). CDR1 and CDR2 (germline): SGHNT, YYREEE (reference sequence). V lost 3 bases and J 6 bases, leaving 21 bases between the germline ends. CDR3 length: 17 residues. Here the CDR3 reads CASSSPVQGIGAGELFF. CDR3 nucleotides: TGTGCCAGCAGCTCGCCGGTGCAGGGGATAGGGGCCGGGGAGCTGTTTTTT.

The chain joins TRBV5-4 to TRBJ2-7; tentative D call: TRBD2 (6 bases). Germline V gene data show CDR1 as SGHNT and CDR2 as YYREEE (reference sequence). Trimming took 0 bases from V and 2 from J, leaving 9 bases between them. The CDR3 contains 14 residues. CDR3 region: CASSLAGDPYEQYF. In nucleotides, the CDR3 is TGTGCCAGCAGCTTGGCGGGAGACCCCTACGAGCAGTACTTC.

This chain links TRBV28 with TRBJ2-7; 8 nucleotides match TRBD1. Trimming took 10 bases from V and 6 from J; bases not matched to a gene: 11. This CDR3 comprises 13 residues. Germline CDR1 is MDHEN and CDR2 is SYDVKM. The CDR3 loop is CATGTGLRGEQYF. The DNA for the CDR3 is TGTGCCACAGGGACAGGCCTCCGCGGCGAGCAGTACTTC.

The rearrangement uses TRBV15 and TRBJ1-3; D is unresolved. V was cut by 6 bases and J by 1 base, with 13 bases left in between. The CDR3 consists of 15 residues. Germline CDR1 LNHNV, CDR2 YYDKDF (reference sequence). This chain's CDR3 is CATSKTRSSGNTIYF. CDR3 bases: TGTGCCACCAGTAAGACTCGCTCTTCTGGAAACACCATATATTTT.

The rearrangement uses TRBV5-1 and TRBJ2-1; the match to TRBD2 covers 11 bases. V dropped 4 bases and J dropped 4; count of bases not matched to a gene: 7. CDR1 is SGHRS, CDR2 YFSETQ, per germline. There are 16 residues in the CDR3. The CDR3 DNA reads as TGCGCCAGCAGCGGTTCCGGGACTAGCGGTTACAATGAGCAGTTCTTC. As protein: CASSGSGTSGYNEQFF.